Listed below are T cell receptor beta chains from one sample, sequenced in a study of blood T cell repertoires in COVID-19. Using immunoSEQ multiplex PCR, the repertoire was profiled, and TCRdb retains in-frame clones only, with some absent. Counted here are about 71,000 clones, just over 85% occurring once; the ten biggest clones make up roughly 2%. Sequenced material: peripheral blood. These receptors were obtained from a man aged 30 to 45 with acute or convalescent COVID-19. Both conserved end residues are part of each CDR3. D genes are given only for firm matches. The size of a clone is reported for some rows only, either as once, few or many, or as a class for expanded clones.

d_gene | abundance | j_gene | v_gene | CDR3aa | CDR3nt
TRBD1 | . | TRBJ1-5 | TRBV6-6 | CASRRQGDQPQHF | TGTGCCAGCAGGAGACAGGGAGATCAGCCCCAGCATTTT
TRBD2 | few | TRBJ2-1 | TRBV7-2 | CASSLEGTSGRFYNEQFF | TGTGCCAGCAGCTTAGAGGGGACTAGCGGGAGGTTCTACAATGAGCAGTTCTTC
. | . | TRBJ1-5 | TRBV10-3 | CAISEQDARQPQHF | TGTGCCATCAGTGAACAGGATGCTCGTCAGCCCCAGCATTTT
. | . | TRBJ1-6 | TRBV6-5 | CASRRSFNSPLHF | TGTGCCAGCAGACGCAGTTTTAATTCACCCCTCCACTTT
TRBD1 | . | TRBJ1-1 | TRBV27 | CASSLEFPGGNTEAFF | TGTGCCAGCAGTTTAGAGTTTCCAGGGGGGAACACTGAAGCTTTCTTT
TRBD1 | . | TRBJ2-1 | TRBV19 | CASSAGTARWVQFF | TGTGCCAGTAGTGCCGGGACAGCCCGATGGGTGCAGTTCTTC
TRBD2 | . | TRBJ2-2 | TRBV7-3 | CASSLRRESGELFF | TGTGCCAGCAGCTTAAGGCGGGAGTCCGGGGAGCTGTTTTTT
TRBD1 | once | TRBJ2-6 | TRBV5-6 | CASSPDRGILSGANVLTF | TGTGCCAGCAGCCCGGACAGGGGAATCTTATCTGGGGCCAACGTCCTGACTTTC
. | . | TRBJ1-4 | TRBV5-1 | CASSSYRATNEKLFF | TGCGCCAGCAGCTCGTACCGGGCAACTAATGAAAAACTGTTTTTT
. | . | TRBJ1-5 | TRBV6-5 | CASSLGGGAAQPQHF | TGTGCCAGCAGTCTCGGGGGAGGGGCGGCCCAGCCCCAGCATTTT
. | . | TRBJ2-5 | TRBV3-1/TRBV3-2 | CASSQGAAETQYF | TGTGCCAGCAGCCAGGGGGCCGCAGAGACCCAGTACTTC
TRBD1 | . | TRBJ2-3 | TRBV7-9 | CASSSFWVLQGRRTDTQYF | TGTGCCAGCAGCTCTTTTTGGGTGCTACAGGGGCGACGGACAGATACGCAGTATTTT
TRBD2 | . | TRBJ2-5 | TRBV19 | CASRPRLAGAEETQYF | TGTGCCAGTAGGCCTAGACTAGCGGGGGCGGAAGAGACCCAGTACTTC
. | . | TRBJ2-5 | TRBV7-9 | CASSLISSETQYF | TGTGCCAGCAGCTTAATTAGCTCAGAGACCCAGTACTTC
. | . | TRBJ1-1 | TRBV11-3 | CASSRELNTEAFF | TGTGCCAGCAGCCGGGAGTTGAACACTGAAGCTTTCTTT
TRBD1 | . | TRBJ1-5 | TRBV28 | CASKQGRIQPQHF | TGTGCCAGCAAACAGGGGCGAATTCAGCCCCAGCATTTT
. | . | TRBJ2-3 | TRBV10-3 | CAITAQGDTQYF | TGTGCCATCACCGCCCAGGGGGATACGCAGTATTTT
. | . | TRBJ1-3 | TRBV30 | CAWSGGVRNTIYF | TGTGCCTGGAGTGGGGGGGTTCGAAACACCATATATTTT
. | once | TRBJ1-5 | TRBV6-6 | CASSYQGGVRNQPQHF | TGTGCCAGCAGTTACCAGGGTGGGGTCCGCAATCAGCCCCAGCATTTT
TRBD1 | . | TRBJ1-5 | TRBV7-8 | CASSRDRLYSNQPQHF | TGTGCCAGCAGCCGGGACAGGCTATATAGCAATCAGCCCCAGCATTTT
TRBD1 | . | TRBJ1-3 | TRBV9 | CASSAGQGMGNTIYF | TGTGCCAGCAGCGCGGGACAGGGTATGGGAAACACCATATATTTT
. | once | TRBJ1-4 | TRBV6-5 | CASGEVGNEKLFF | TGTGCCAGCGGCGAGGTTGGGAATGAAAAACTGTTTTTT
TRBD2 | . | TRBJ2-3 | TRBV24-1 | CATSDNAGGYTDTQYF | TGTGCCACCAGTGATAATGCGGGGGGATACACAGATACGCAGTATTTT
. | . | TRBJ2-5 | TRBV9 | CASSVNTFPQETQYF | TGTGCCAGCAGCGTGAACACCTTCCCCCAAGAGACCCAGTACTTC
TRBD1 | . | TRBJ2-1 | TRBV13 | CASKRGLAYNEQFF | TGTGCCAGCAAGAGGGGGCTGGCCTACAATGAGCAGTTCTTC
. | . | TRBJ1-4 | TRBV19 | CASSIESPSGGEKLFF | TGTGCCAGTAGTATAGAATCCCCGTCTGGGGGGGAAAAACTGTTTTTT
. | . | TRBJ2-3 | TRBV7-8 | CASRKAGINTQYF | TGTGCCAGCAGGAAGGCAGGGATTAATACGCAGTATTTT
TRBD2 | . | TRBJ2-2 | TRBV4-3 | CASSQDHGLAGADGELFF | TGCGCCAGCAGCCAAGATCACGGACTAGCGGGAGCGGACGGGGAGCTGTTTTTT
TRBD2 | . | TRBJ2-1 | TRBV27 | CASSWRGQRLAGGGNEQFF | TGTGCCAGCAGCTGGAGGGGACAGAGGCTAGCGGGAGGTGGCAATGAGCAGTTCTTC
. | once | TRBJ2-1 | TRBV7-2 | CASSLGQGGDEQFF | TGTGCCAGCAGCTTAGGGCAGGGGGGCGATGAGCAGTTCTTC
. | . | TRBJ1-6 | TRBV28 | CASSLPHGEGNSPLHF | TGTGCCAGCAGTTTGCCTCATGGGGAGGGTAATTCACCCCTCCACTTT
TRBD2 | . | TRBJ2-1 | TRBV5-1 | CASSSGTSGNSEQFF | TGCGCCAGCAGCTCCGGGACTAGCGGGAATAGTGAGCAGTTCTTC
. | . | TRBJ2-5 | TRBV7-2 | CASSDRQVAETQYF | TGTGCCAGCAGCGATAGACAGGTTGCGGAGACCCAGTACTTC
TRBD2 | . | TRBJ2-1 | TRBV20-1 | CSASTSGSPSYNEQFF | TGCAGTGCTAGTACTAGCGGGAGCCCCTCCTACAATGAGCAGTTCTTC
TRBD1 | . | TRBJ1-1 | TRBV30 | CAWSGDSKVAFF | TGTGCCTGGAGTGGGGACAGCAAGGTGGCTTTCTTT
TRBD2 | . | TRBJ2-7 | TRBV11-2 | CASSIRAGGGLEQYF | TGTGCCAGCAGCATACGGGCGGGGGGGGGCCTGGAGCAGTACTTC
. | few | TRBJ1-1 | TRBV19 | CASSMISGDLAFF | TGTGCCAGTAGTATGATTTCAGGGGATCTGGCTTTCTTT
TRBD2 | . | TRBJ2-7 | TRBV7-2 | CASSLEGTTRGEQYF | TGTGCCAGCAGCTTAGAGGGGACTACCCGAGGGGAGCAGTACTTC
. | once | TRBJ2-7 | TRBV19 | CASSLRTQSSYEQYF | TGTGCCAGTAGCTTGAGGACACAGAGCTCCTACGAGCAGTACTTC
. | . | TRBJ1-4 | TRBV18 | CASSPNGLGGEKLFF | TGTGCCAGCTCACCCAACGGTCTCGGGGGTGAAAAACTGTTTTTT